In its sample, the clone carrying this T cell receptor delta chain was seen many times. TCRdb's protein for this DNA is that of a much larger clone and differs from the translation at residue 8, likely a read error; the protein shown is the DNA translation. Flow sorting of PBMC yielded separate Vgamma9/Vdelta2+ and Vdelta2-negative gammadelta T cell populations for bulk repertoire analysis. This CDR3 comprises 22 residues. V lost 3 bases, J lost 3 bases, and 27 bases stayed unmatched. Germline V gene lookup returns CDR1 GEAIGNYY and CDR2 EKD. These data are taken from a study of γδ T cells in repeated Plasmodium falciparum infection. TCRdb re-called the multiplex PCR reads via CATT. This repertoire shows about 50,000 delta-chain clones, roughly 1.9% found once; its top ten account for 24%.

The chain has TRDV2 and TRDJ1, with 10 nucleotides matching TRDD3. The J gene was not available in TCRdb and was assigned here by matching the DNA to germline segments. The source material was gamma-delta T cells from blood. The sequence was collected from a pool of human donors (malaria-infected and uninfected, not separated). The CDR3: CACDVSGPPSYWGIPLPDKLIF. The CDR3 bases are TGTGCCTGTGACGTGTCGGGCCCTCCCTCGTACTGGGGGATCCCCCTGCCCGATAAACTCATCTTT.